This T cell receptor beta chain was identified in a study of blood T cell repertoires in COVID-19. On the study more broadly: Spain, Italy and the United States supplied samples that represented acute and convalescent COVID-19. Sources were T cells, B-cell-depleted T cells, or PBMCs; the material itself was cDNA or gDNA.

Original processing methods: Amplification of reference gene primers was used by the study to estimate nucleated cell counts. Method: immunoSEQ multiplex PCR; TCRdb's copy keeps in-frame clones and lacks some. The DNA was the basis for D and trimming; V, J and clone size are from that table. The table includes about 240,000 clones, more than 75% detected once. The CDR3 spans 13 residues. With 7 bases removed from V and 6 bases from J, the gap between germline ends came to 15 bases. Germline lookup yields CDR1 LNHDA and CDR2 SQIVND (reference sequence). The sample taken for sequencing was peripheral blood. The rearrangement links TRBV19 to TRBJ1-1, with D perhaps matching TRBD1 (5 bases). This clonotype originated in a woman aged 55-69 years with active or convalescent COVID-19. Here the CDR3 reads CASTRGWASEAFF. The CDR3 DNA reads as TGTGCCAGTACCCGGGGGTGGGCTTCTGAAGCTTTCTTT.